This TCR beta chain was sequenced in a study of Ad26.COV2.S vaccination and SARS-CoV-2 variants. Of note for this clone: Its antigen remains unknown.

TCRdb's copy holds only in-frame clones and misses some; the assay was immunoSEQ multiplex PCR. The sample yields 410,000 or so clones, approximately 92% seen once. The CDR3 is 13 residues long. Germline V gene sequence: CDR1 SQVTM, CDR2 ANQGSEA. The ends lost 7 bases at V and 0 bases at J; junction bases unmatched: 3. Treatment specified: roughly 18 received Ad26.COV2.S at low or high dose, single or two shots; 5 received placebo; per-sample allocation not given. Sampling happened 63 days after the first vaccine or placebo injection. An adult aged 18-55 years in Boston served as the donor. Ad26 vector vaccine expressed Wuhan-strain SARS-CoV-2 spike. The study's findings and limits: CD8+ and CD4+ T cells specific for spike reportedly responded with substantial breadth after vaccination.

This sequence was found in a person between 18 and 60 years old who received the Ad26.COV2.S COVID-19 vaccine or a placebo. The chain uses TRBV29-1 and TRBJ1-2, with TRBD1 identical over 9 bases. The sample in question was peripheral blood, obtained in a trial of Ad26.COV2.S vaccine versus placebo. The CDR3 sequence: CSDRQGANYGYTF. CDR3 nucleotides: TGCAGCGATAGACAGGGGGCTAACTATGGCTACACCTTC.